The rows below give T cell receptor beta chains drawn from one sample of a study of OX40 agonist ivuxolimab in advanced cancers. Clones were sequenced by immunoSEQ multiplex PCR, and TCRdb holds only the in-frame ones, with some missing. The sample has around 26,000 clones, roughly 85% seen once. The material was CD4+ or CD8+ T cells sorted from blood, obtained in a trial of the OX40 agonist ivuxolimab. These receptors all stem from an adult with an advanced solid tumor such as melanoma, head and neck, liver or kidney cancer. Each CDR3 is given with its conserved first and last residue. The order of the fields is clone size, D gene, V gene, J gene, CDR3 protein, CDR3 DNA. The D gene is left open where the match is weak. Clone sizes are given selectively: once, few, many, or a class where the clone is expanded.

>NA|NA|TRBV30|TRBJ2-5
CAWSRLASTQETQYF
TGTGCCTGGAGTCGCCTAGCGTCTACCCAAGAGACCCAGTACTTC
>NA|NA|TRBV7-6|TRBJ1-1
CASSLETPMGGDTEAFF
TGTGCCAGCAGCTTAGAGACCCCTATGGGGGGGGACACTGAAGCTTTCTTT
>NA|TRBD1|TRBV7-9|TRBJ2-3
CASRAMGTASSTDTQYF
TGTGCCAGCAGAGCTATGGGGACAGCCTCTAGCACAGATACGCAGTATTTT
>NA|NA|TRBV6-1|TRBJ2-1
CASGQTGAYNEQFF
TGTGCCAGTGGGCAGACCGGGGCCTACAATGAGCAGTTCTTC
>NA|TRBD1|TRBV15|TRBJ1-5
CATSRGTGVNQPQHF
TGTGCCACCAGCAGAGGGACAGGGGTGAATCAGCCCCAGCATTTT
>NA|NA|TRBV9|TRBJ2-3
CASSADSSPDTQYF
TGTGCCAGCAGCGCGGACTCCTCCCCGGATACGCAGTATTTT
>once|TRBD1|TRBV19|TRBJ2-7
CASSILFGTGGDEQYF
TGTGCCAGTAGTATTCTGTTTGGGACAGGGGGCGACGAGCAGTACTTC
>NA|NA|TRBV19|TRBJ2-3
CASSWGEEADTQYF
TGTGCCAGTAGCTGGGGGGAGGAAGCAGATACGCAGTATTTT
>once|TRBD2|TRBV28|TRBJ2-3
CASSLSGPGLVADTQYF
TGTGCCAGCAGTTTATCGGGTCCGGGACTAGTAGCAGATACGCAGTATTTT
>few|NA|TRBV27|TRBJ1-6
CASSLGGNSPLHF
TGTGCCAGCAGTTTGGGTGGTAATTCACCCCTCCACTTT
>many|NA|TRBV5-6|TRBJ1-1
CASSFSGGVREAFF
TGTGCCAGCAGCTTTTCGGGGGGAGTCAGAGAAGCTTTCTTT
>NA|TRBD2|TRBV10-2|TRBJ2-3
CASSLAGGPIDTQYF
TGCGCCAGCAGCCTAGCGGGGGGGCCGATAGATACGCAGTATTTT
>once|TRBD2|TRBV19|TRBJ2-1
CASSVLAGSYNEQFF
TGTGCCAGTAGTGTTCTAGCGGGGTCCTACAATGAGCAGTTCTTC
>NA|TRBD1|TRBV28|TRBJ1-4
CASSLEQGGGEKLFF
TGTGCCAGCAGTTTAGAGCAGGGGGGGGGCGAAAAACTGTTTTTT
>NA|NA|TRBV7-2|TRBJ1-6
CASSPSGYFNSPLHF
TGTGCCAGCAGCCCTTCGGGGTACTTTAACTCACCCCTCCACTTT
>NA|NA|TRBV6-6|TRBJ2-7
CASSLTASYEQYF
TGTGCCAGCAGCTTGACAGCCTCCTACGAGCAGTACTTC
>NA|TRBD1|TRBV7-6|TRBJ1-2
CASSLTGAGDGYTF
TGTGCCAGCAGCTTAACAGGGGCGGGAGACGGCTACACCTTC
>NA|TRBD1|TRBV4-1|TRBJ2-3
CASSLDRGSTDTQYF
TGCGCCAGCAGTTTGGACAGGGGGAGCACAGATACGCAGTATTTT
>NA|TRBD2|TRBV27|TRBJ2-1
CASSLLAGGPNNEQFF
TGTGCCAGCAGTTTATTAGCGGGGGGGCCAAACAATGAGCAGTTCTTC
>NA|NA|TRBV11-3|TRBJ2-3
CASSFTSDTQYF
TGTGCCAGCAGCTTCACGTCAGATACGCAGTATTTT
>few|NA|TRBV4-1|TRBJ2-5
CASSPEQETQYF
TGCGCCAGCAGCCCAGAGCAAGAGACCCAGTACTTC
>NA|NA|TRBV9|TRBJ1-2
CASSVNSYYGYTF
TGTGCCAGCAGCGTAAACAGCTACTATGGCTACACCTTC
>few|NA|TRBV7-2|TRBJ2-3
CASSSTGATDTQYF
TGTGCCAGCAGCTCCACGGGGGCGACAGATACGCAGTATTTT
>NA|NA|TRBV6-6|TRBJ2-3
CASSPGTDTQYF
TGTGCCAGCAGTCCCGGGACTGATACGCAGTATTTT
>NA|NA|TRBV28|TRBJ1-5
CASRGQILYSNQPQHF
TGTGCCAGCAGAGGACAGATTCTTTATAGCAATCAGCCCCAGCATTTT
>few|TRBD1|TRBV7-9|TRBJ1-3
CASSSSGTVGNTIYF
TGTGCCAGCAGCTCCTCCGGGACAGTTGGAAACACCATATATTTT
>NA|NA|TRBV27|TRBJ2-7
CASSWAGSYEQYF
TGTGCCAGCAGTTGGGCTGGGAGCTACGAGCAGTACTTC
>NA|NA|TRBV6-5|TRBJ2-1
CASSYSPQYNEQFF
TGTGCCAGCAGTTACTCGCCTCAATACAATGAGCAGTTCTTC
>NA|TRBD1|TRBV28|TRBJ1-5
CATMTGYNQPQHF
TGTGCCACCATGACAGGGTACAATCAGCCCCAGCATTTT
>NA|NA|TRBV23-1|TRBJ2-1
CASSPRLSSYNEQFF
TGCGCCAGCAGTCCACGACTAAGCTCCTACAATGAGCAGTTCTTC
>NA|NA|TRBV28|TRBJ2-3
CASSFSVPSTDTQYF
TGTGCCAGCAGTTTTTCGGTACCTAGCACAGATACGCAGTATTTT
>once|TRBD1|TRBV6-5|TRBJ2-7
CASSPGQSYEQYF
TGTGCCAGCAGTCCGGGACAGTCCTACGAGCAGTACTTC
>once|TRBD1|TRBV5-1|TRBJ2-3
CASSWTGKGGDTQYF
TGCGCCAGCAGCTGGACAGGGAAGGGGGGAGATACGCAGTATTTT
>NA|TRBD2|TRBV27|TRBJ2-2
CASTERGAQRELFF
TGTGCCAGCACAGAGCGGGGGGCCCAGAGGGAGCTGTTTTTT
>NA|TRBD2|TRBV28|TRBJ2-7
CASSLLRGTYEQYF
TGTGCCAGCAGTTTACTGCGGGGGACCTACGAGCAGTACTTC
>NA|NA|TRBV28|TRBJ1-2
CASSYGDGYYGYTF
TGTGCCAGCAGCTACGGGGACGGGTACTATGGCTACACCTTC
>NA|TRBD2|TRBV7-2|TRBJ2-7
CASSFLGGTDEQYF
TGTGCCAGCAGCTTCTTGGGAGGGACGGACGAGCAGTACTTC
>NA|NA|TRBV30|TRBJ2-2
CAWSFGNTGELFF
TGTGCCTGGAGTTTCGGGAACACCGGGGAGCTGTTTTTT
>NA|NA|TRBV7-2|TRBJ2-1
CASSLWGQNNEQFF
TGTGCCAGCAGCTTGTGGGGCCAAAACAATGAGCAGTTCTTC
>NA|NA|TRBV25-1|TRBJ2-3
CASSGDARTDTQYF
TGTGCCAGCAGTGGGGACGCCCGCACAGATACGCAGTATTTT
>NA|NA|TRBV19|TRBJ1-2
CASSIDFPGSLGYTF
TGTGCCAGTAGTATTGATTTTCCCGGGAGTTTGGGCTACACCTTC
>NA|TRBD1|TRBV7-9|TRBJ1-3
CASSSGTGAGNTIYF
TGTGCCAGCAGCTCCGGGACAGGGGCTGGAAACACCATATATTTT
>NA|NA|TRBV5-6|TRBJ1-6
CASSLTTGTRELHF
TGTGCCAGCAGCTTGACTACCGGGACGAGGGAACTCCACTTT
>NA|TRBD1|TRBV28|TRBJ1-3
CASREQGALSGNTIYF
TGTGCCAGCAGGGAACAGGGGGCTTTGTCTGGAAACACCATATATTTT
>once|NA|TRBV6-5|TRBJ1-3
CASSYLRGGSGNTIYF
TGTGCCAGCAGTTACTTGAGGGGAGGAAGTGGAAACACCATATATTTT
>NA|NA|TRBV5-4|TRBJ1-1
CASSYLTEAFF
TGTGCCAGCAGCTACCTCACTGAAGCTTTCTTT
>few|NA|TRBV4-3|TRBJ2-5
CASSQEGWETQYF
TGCGCCAGCAGCCAAGAGGGGTGGGAGACCCAGTACTTC
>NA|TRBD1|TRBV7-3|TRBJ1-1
CASSSAGGNTEAFF
TGTGCCAGCAGCTCCGCAGGGGGAAACACTGAAGCTTTCTTT
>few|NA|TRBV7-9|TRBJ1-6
CASSPETAPYNSPLHF
TGTGCCAGCAGCCCCGAGACAGCGCCCTATAATTCACCCCTCCACTTT
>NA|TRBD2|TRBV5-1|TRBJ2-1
CASSSPGGGYNEQFF
TGCGCCAGCAGCTCCCCGGGCGGGGGGTACAATGAGCAGTTCTTC
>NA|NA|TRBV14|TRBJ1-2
CASSQDNVGVNYGYTF
TGTGCCAGCAGCCAAGATAACGTTGGAGTTAACTATGGCTACACCTTC
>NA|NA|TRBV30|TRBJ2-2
CAWSVRVTNTGELFF
TGTGCCTGGAGTGTACGAGTGACCAACACCGGGGAGCTGTTTTTT